This T cell receptor beta chain stems from a study of blood T cell repertoires in COVID-19. Study as a whole: There were acute and convalescent COVID-19 samples, and they came from the United States, Italy and Spain. T cells, B-cell-depleted T cells, or PBMCs supplied cDNA or gDNA.

The repertoire was sequenced with immunoSEQ multiplex PCR; TCRdb's copy has only in-frame clones and lacks some. The table has fewer than 120,000 clones, more than 75% seen once. The germline gives CDR1 SQVTM, CDR2 ANQGSEA. J gave up 4 bases and V 1 base, and 6 bases lay outside the gene matches. The CDR3 runs 15 residues. The chain couples TRBV29-1 to TRBJ2-2; 7 bases agree with TRBD2. Sample: peripheral blood. The source of this sequence is a woman aged 45-65 years with acute or convalescent COVID-19. The CDR3 nucleotides are TGCAGCGTTGAAGGGTGGTCGGGGGGCACCGGGGAGCTGTTTTTT. Its protein is CSVEGWSGGTGELFF.